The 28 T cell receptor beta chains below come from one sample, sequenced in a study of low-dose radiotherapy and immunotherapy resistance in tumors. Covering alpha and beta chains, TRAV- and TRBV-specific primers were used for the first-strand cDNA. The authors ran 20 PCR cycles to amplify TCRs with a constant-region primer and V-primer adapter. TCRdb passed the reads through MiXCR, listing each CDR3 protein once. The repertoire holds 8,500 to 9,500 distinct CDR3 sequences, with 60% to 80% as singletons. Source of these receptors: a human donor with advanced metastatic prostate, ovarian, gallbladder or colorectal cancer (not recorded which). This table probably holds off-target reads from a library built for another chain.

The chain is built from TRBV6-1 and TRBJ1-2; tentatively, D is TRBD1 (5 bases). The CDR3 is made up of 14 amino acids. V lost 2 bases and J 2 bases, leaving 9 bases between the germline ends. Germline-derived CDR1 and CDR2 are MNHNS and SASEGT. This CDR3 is CASSENQGNYGYTF. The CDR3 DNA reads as TGTGCCAGCAGTGAAAACCAGGGAAACTATGGCTACACCTTC.

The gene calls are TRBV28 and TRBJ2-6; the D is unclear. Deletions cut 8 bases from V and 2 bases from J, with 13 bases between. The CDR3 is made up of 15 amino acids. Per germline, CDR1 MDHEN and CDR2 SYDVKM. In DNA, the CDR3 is TGTGCCAGCGCAAAGGGTGGGGCTGGGGCCAACGTCCTGACTTTC. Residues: CASAKGGAGANVLTF.

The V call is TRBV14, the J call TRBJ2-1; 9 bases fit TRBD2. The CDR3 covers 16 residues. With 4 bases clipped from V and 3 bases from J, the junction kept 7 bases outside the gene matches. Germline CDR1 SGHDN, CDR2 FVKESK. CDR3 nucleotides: TGTGCCAGCAGCCGATTCCGACTAGCGGACTACAATGAGCAGTTCTTC. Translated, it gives CASSRFRLADYNEQFF.

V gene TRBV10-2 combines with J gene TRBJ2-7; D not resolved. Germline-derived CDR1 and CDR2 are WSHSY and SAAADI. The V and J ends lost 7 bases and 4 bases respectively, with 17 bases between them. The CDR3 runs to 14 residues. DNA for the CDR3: TGCGCCAGCACGATTACGAGCAATGGGTACGAGCAGTACTTC. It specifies CASTITSNGYEQYF.

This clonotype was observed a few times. The CDR3 nucleotides are TGTGCCAGCAGTTTTTTCGCCGGGGGACGGGGCACCGGGGAGCTGTTTTTT. Its translation is CASSFFAGGRGTGELFF. V is TRBV28 and J is TRBJ2-2; the D gene is possibly TRBD2 (6 bases). The germline V and J ends were trimmed by 3 bases and 4 bases, with 18 bases remaining between them. Germline V lookup: CDR1 MDHEN, CDR2 SYDVKM. This CDR3 comprises 17 residues.

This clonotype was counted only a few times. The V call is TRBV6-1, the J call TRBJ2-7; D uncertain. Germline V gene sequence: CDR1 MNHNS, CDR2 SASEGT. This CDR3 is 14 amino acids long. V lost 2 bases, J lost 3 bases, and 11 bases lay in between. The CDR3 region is CASSELGRSYEQYF. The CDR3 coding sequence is TGTGCCAGCAGTGAATTAGGGCGGAGCTACGAGCAGTACTTC.

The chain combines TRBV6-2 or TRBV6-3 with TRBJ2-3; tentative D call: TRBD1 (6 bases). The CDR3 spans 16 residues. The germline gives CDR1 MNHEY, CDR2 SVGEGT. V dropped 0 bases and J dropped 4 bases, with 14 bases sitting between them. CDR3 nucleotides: TGTGCCAGCAGTTACTCACCGGGACAAAGTCCAGATACGCAGTATTTT. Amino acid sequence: CASSYSPGQSPDTQYF.

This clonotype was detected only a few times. CDR3 residues: CASSLLSGEQYF. CDR3 bases: TGTGCCAGCAGCTTGCTATCAGGGGAGCAGTACTTC. This sequence joins TRBV5-4 and TRBJ2-7; weak D call: TRBD1 (5 bases). The germline V gene has CDR1 SGHNT and CDR2 YYREEE (reference sequence). The CDR3 is 12 amino acids. Trimming removed 1 base at V and 7 bases at J, with 9 bases between. The full variable domain, rest sourced from reference TRBV5-4 and TRBJ2-7, is ETGVTQSPTHLIKTRGQQVTLRCSSQSGHNTVSWYQQALGQGPQFIFQYYREEENGRGNFPPRFSGLQFPNYSSELNVNALELDDSALYLCASSLLSGEQYFGPGTRLTVT.

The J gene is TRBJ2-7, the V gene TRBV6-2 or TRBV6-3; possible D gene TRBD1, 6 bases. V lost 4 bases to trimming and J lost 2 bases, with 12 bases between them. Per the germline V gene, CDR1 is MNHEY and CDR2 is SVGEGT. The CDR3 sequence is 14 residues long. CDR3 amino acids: CASSLQGKAYEQYF. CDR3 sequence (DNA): TGTGCCAGCAGTTTACAGGGTAAAGCCTACGAGCAGTACTTC.

The CDR3 nucleotides read TGTGCCAGTAGCCCAACAGGACAGGGACTGACGGGTGGCTACACCTTC. Its protein product is CASSPTGQGLTGGYTF. The chain joins TRBV19 to TRBJ1-2, with 8 bases aligning to TRBD1. The CDR3 runs to 16 residues. V was clipped by 6 bases and J by 7 bases; unmatched bases: 16. Germline assignment: CDR1 LNHDA and CDR2 SQIVND (reference sequence). Full variable domain (missing parts from reference TRBV19 and TRBJ1-2): DGGITQSPKYLFRKEGQNVTLSCEQNLNHDAMYWYRQDPGQGLRLIYYSQIVNDFQKGDIAEGYSVSREKKESFPLTVTSAQKNPTAFYLCASSPTGQGLTGGYTFGSGTRLTVV.

CDR3 bases: TGTGCCAGCAGCGGCGGCGGGACTCATTACAATGAGCAGTTCTTC. It encodes CASSGGGTHYNEQFF. V and J are TRBV7-2 and TRBJ2-1, with D possibly being TRBD2 (6 bases). The CDR3 has 15 residues. The germline V gene encodes CDR1 SGHTA and CDR2 FQGNSA. Deletions cut 5 bases from V and 4 bases from J, with 15 bases between.

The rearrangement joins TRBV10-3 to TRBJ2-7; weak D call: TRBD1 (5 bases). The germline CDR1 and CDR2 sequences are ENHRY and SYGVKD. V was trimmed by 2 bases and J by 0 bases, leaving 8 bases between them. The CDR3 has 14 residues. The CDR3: CAISERGISYEQYF. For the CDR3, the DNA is TGTGCCATCAGTGAGAGGGGAATCTCCTACGAGCAGTACTTC.

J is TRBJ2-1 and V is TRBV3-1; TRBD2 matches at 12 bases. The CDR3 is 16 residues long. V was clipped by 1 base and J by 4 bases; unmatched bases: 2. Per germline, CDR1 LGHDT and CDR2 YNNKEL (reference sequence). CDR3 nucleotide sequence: TGTGCCAGCAGCCAAGGGACTAGCGGGGCATACAATGAGCAGTTCTTC. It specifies CASSQGTSGAYNEQFF.

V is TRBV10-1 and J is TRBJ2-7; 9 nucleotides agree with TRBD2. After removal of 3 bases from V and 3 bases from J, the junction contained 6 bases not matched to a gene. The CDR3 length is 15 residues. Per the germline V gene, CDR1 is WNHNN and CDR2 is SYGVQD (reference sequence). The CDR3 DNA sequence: TGCGCCAGCAGTGAAGGTCTAGCGGGATACTACGAGCAGTACTTC. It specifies CASSEGLAGYYEQYF.

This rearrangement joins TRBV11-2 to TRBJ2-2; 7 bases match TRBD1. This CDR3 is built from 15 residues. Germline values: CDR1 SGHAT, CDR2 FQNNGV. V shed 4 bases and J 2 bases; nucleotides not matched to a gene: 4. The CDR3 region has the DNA TGTGCCAGCAGCTACGGGACAGCCAACACCGGGGAGCTGTTTTTT. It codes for CASSYGTANTGELFF.

CDR3 sequence (DNA): TGTGCCAGCAGCTTCGGCACTAGCGGGTTATACAATGAGCAGTTCTTC. It translates to CASSFGTSGLYNEQFF. V usage is TRBV7-2 and J usage is TRBJ2-1, with 9 nucleotides matching TRBD2. CDR1 and CDR2 (germline): SGHTA, FQGNSA. V lost 3 bases to trimming and J lost 4 bases; unmatched junction nucleotides: 7. The CDR3 covers 16 residues.

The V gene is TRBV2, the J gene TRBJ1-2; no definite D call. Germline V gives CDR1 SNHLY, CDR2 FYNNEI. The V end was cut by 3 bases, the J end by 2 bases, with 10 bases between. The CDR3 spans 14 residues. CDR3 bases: TGTGCCAGCAGTGACCCCCCCAGGAACTATGGCTACACCTTC. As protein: CASSDPPRNYGYTF.

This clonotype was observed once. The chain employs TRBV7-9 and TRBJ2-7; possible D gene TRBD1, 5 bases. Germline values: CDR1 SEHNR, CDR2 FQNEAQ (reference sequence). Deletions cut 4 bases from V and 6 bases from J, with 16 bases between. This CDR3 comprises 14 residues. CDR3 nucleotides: TGTGCCAGCAGCTCTCTTCGGACATGGCCCGAGCAGTACTTC. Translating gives CASSSLRTWPEQYF.

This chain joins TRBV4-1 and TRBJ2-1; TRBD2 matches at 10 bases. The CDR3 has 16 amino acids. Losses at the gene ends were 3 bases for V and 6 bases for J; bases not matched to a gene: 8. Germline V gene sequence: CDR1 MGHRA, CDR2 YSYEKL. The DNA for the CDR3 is TGCGCCAGCAGCCAGAGGACTAGCGGAGGACTCAATGAGCAGTTCTTC. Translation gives CASSQRTSGGLNEQFF.

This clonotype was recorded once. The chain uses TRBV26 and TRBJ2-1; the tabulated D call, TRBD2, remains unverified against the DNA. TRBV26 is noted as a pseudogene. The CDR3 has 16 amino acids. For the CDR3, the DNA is TGTGCCAGCAGTTTAACGCAGCTAGCGGGAGTACGGGAGCAGTTCTTC. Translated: CASSLTQLAGVREQFF.

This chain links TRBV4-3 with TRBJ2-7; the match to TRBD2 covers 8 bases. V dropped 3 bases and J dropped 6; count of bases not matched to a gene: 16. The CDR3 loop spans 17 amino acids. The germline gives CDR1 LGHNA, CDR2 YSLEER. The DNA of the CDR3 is TGCGCCAGCAGCCATGACGCCGGGACTAGGGATTTCGGCGAGCAGTACTTC. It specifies CASSHDAGTRDFGEQYF.

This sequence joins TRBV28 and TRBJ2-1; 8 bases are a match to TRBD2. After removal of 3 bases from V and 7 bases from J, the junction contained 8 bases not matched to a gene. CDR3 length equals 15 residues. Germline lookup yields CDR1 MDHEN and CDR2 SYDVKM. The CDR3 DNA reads TGTGCCAGCAGTTTTATCGGGAGGGTCACGAATGAGCAGTTCTTC. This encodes CASSFIGRVTNEQFF.

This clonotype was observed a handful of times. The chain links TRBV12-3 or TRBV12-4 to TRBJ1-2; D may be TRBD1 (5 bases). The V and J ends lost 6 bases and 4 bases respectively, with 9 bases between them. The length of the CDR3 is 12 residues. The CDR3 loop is CASSVQGYGYTF. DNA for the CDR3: TGTGCCAGCAGCGTCCAGGGCTATGGCTACACCTTC.

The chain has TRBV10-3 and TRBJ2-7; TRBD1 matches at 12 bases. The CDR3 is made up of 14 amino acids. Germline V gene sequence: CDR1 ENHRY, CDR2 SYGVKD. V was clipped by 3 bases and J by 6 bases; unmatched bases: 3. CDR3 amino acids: CAISDRDRGLEQYF. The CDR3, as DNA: TGTGCCATCAGTGACCGGGACAGGGGGCTCGAGCAGTACTTC.

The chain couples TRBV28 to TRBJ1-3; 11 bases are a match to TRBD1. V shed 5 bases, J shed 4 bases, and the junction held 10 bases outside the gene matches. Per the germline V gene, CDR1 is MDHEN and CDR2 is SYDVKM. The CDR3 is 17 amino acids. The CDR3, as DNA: TGTGCCAGCAGTCCGAGCCTCGGACAGGGGGCGGGAAACACCATATATTTT. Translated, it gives CASSPSLGQGAGNTIYF.

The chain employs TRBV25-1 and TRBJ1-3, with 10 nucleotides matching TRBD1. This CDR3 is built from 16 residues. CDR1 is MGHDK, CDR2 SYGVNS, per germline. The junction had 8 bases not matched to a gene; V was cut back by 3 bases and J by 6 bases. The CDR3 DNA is TGTGCCAGCAGTGAGAAGACAGGGGGCAGCGAAAACACCATATATTTT. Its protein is CASSEKTGGSENTIYF.

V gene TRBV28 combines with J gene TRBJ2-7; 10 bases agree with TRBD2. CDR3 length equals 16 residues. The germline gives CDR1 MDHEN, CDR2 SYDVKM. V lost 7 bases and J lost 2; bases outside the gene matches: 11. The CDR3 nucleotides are TGTGCCAGCACCAGCCAGGGACTAGCGTGGACCTACGAGCAGTACTTC. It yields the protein CASTSQGLAWTYEQYF.

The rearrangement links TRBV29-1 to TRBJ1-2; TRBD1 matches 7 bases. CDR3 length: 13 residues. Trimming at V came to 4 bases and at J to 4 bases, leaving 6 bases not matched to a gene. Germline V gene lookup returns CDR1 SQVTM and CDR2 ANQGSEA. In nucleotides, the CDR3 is TGCAGCGTTGGTCTAGGGGGCGGCTATGGCTACACCTTC. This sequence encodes CSVGLGGGYGYTF.